This TCR beta chain was captured in a study of early stage breast cancer tumors. Study-level background: Most invasive tumors, about 70% of the 16, were ER+/PR+/HER2-.

This clone was seen a handful of times. The antigen is undetermined. Clones were sequenced by immunoSEQ multiplex PCR, and TCRdb holds only the in-frame ones, with some missing. This sample has more than 55,000 clones, with about three quarters found just once. Whole-study results and caveats: In about 90% of the 16 patients, blood comparison separated tumor from normal breast.

The V segment lost 4 bases and the J segment 4 bases; nucleotides outside the gene matches: 12. Germline V gene lookup returns CDR1 LNHDA and CDR2 SQIVND (reference sequence). This CDR3 region has 16 residues. The chain combines TRBV19 with TRBJ2-7, with TRBD2 matching 8 bases. The origin of this receptor is a person aged 25 to 45 with breast cancer. The material sequenced was blood. In nucleotides, the CDR3 is TGTGCCAGTAGTACCGGTTACTCCGGGGGGGTTTACGAGCAGTACTTC. This gives the protein CASSTGYSGGVYEQYF.